This is a list of T cell receptor beta chains from one sample in a study of Ad26.COV2.S vaccination and SARS-CoV-2 variants. Libraries were prepared by immunoSEQ multiplex PCR; TCRdb keeps only in-frame clonotypes and omits some of them. The sample yields 350,000 to 500,000 clones, approximately 88% seen once. This sample comprised peripheral blood, obtained in a trial of Ad26.COV2.S vaccine versus placebo. These receptors were taken from a person aged 18 to 65 who received the Ad26.COV2.S COVID-19 vaccine or a placebo. The CDR3 runs from the conserved cysteine through the conserved F or W. D genes are given only for firm matches.

>-|TRBV30
CAWSGTISRGEAFF
>-|TRBV19
CASSIRGPGDYGYTF
>-|TRBV28
CASSLHREREQYF
>-|TRBV3-1/TRBV3-2
CASSQAPSLKGEQYF
>-|TRBV9
CASSVSVEETQYF
>TRBD1|TRBV19
CASSTQRTGGGGGYTF
>-|TRBV5-6
CASSPLLGGTETQYF
>TRBD2|TRBV7-6
CASSPRGGTDTQYF
>-|TRBV14
CASSQVVGGALNSDTQYF
>-|TRBV27
CGAGRGNNYGYTF
>-|TRBV21-1
CASPKKWTQGDDYNSPLHF
>-|TRBV27
CASSLAGIGYNEQFF
>-|TRBV5-6
CASSLLDQPQHF
>-|TRBV4-2
CASSWGGDDTDTQYF
>-|TRBV4-3
CASSQDTSDNSYEQYF
>-|TRBV3-1/TRBV3-2
CASSLMVAVDQETQYF
>TRBD1|TRBV18
CASSPTGTGLSYEQYF
>TRBD1|TRBV10-2
CASSESRGLGEKLFF
>TRBD1|TRBV5-1
CASRRQGPNTGELFF
>TRBD2|TRBV19
CASSIGAGGTDTQYF
>TRBD2|TRBV4-1
CASSQGVRLAGAGELFF
>TRBD2|TRBV3-1/TRBV3-2
CASSATSGDTDTQYF
>-|TRBV3-1/TRBV3-2
CASSQGFGTEAFF
>-|TRBV7-3
CASSLGNRLAGLDNEQFF
>-|TRBV27
CASSTLGDQPQHF
>TRBD2|TRBV7-6
CASSFSGDRTGELFF
>TRBD1|TRBV4-2
CASSQGQGGGNQPQHF
>-|TRBV7-2
CASSLGGYQETQYF
>TRBD1|TRBV4-1
CASSQGTGPQNTEAFF
>TRBD1|TRBV6-2/TRBV6-3
CASSYAGTGYYGYTF
>TRBD1|TRBV10-3
CAISGLGQGDTGELFF
>-|TRBV7-9
CASSPSGGDTQYF
>-|TRBV10-1
CASSGGPATNEKLFF
>-|TRBV6-1
CASSEIPSNQPQHF
>TRBD1|TRBV19
CASSTTRDRGTDTQYF
>-|TRBV4-1
CASSPGDRSYEQYF
>TRBD1|TRBV7-3
CASSLDSGTEGYGYTF
>TRBD2|TRBV4-2
CASSRSAAGGLYEQYF
>TRBD1|TRBV11-2
CASSLGQGSPNTGELFF
>-|TRBV12-3/TRBV12-4
CASSLGDTQYF
>TRBD1|TRBV2
CASSAGYPGQFPGDTQYF
>-|TRBV6-6
CASSYSSEKLFF
>-|TRBV7-8
CASSATGNTEAFF
>-|TRBV27
CASISQGGTQYF
>-|TRBV11-2
CASSLSHTDTQYF
>-|TRBV7-3
CASSLSGSGTGELFF
>-|TRBV7-2
CASSLGSGMWYEQYF
>TRBD1|TRBV6-5
CASSRMGQGEEKLFF
>-|TRBV21-1
CASSSKGGQVSPQETQYF
>TRBD1|TRBV6-6
CASSYSGQGGTGELFF
>TRBD2|TRBV11-2
CASTPRSGGAHEQYF
>-|TRBV6-6
CASSKDGPSYEQYF
>-|TRBV7-2
CASSLESGQSYGYTF